The 18 T cell receptor beta chains below were found in one sample sequenced in a study of T cell changes during pregnancy in multiple sclerosis. Some clones are missing from TCRdb's copy, which holds only in-frame ones; the method was immunoSEQ multiplex PCR. The table records approximately 10,000 clones, roughly 82% of them present only once. The specimen was CD8+ T cells from peripheral blood mononuclear cells, collected after pregnancy. The receptor set was obtained from a female donor in good health, enrolled as a control in a pregnancy study.

V is TRBV2 and J is TRBJ1-3; 9 bases are a match to TRBD1. With 3 bases clipped from V and 6 bases from J, the junction kept 3 bases outside the gene matches. The CDR3 is made up of 14 amino acids. Germline V gives CDR1 SNHLY, CDR2 FYNNEI. The CDR3 sequence is CASSEGQGENTIYF. DNA of the CDR3: TGTGCCAGCAGTGAGGGACAGGGCGAAAACACCATATATTTT.

The chain uses TRBV5-1 and TRBJ2-2, with D possibly being TRBD1 (7 bases). The V gene's germline CDR1 is SGHRS and CDR2 YFSETQ. Deletions cut 0 bases from V and 1 base from J, with 13 bases between. The CDR3 has 17 residues. Here the CDR3 DNA reads TGCGCCAGCAGCTTGGATCCCCAGGGGGGGAACACCGGGGAGCTGTTTTTT. Protein sequence: CASSLDPQGGNTGELFF.

The chain couples TRBV7-9 to TRBJ1-1, with TRBD1 as a possible D gene (6 bases). V lost 1 base to trimming and J lost 4 bases, with 10 bases between them. CDR3 size: 14 residues. Germline V CDR1 and CDR2: SEHNR, FQNEAQ (reference sequence). The CDR3 DNA is TGTGCCAGCAGCTTAGGGCAGGGGACCACTGAAGCTTTCTTT. Translation gives CASSLGQGTTEAFF. The full variable domain, rest sourced from reference TRBV7-9 and TRBJ1-1, is DTGVSQNPRHKITKRGQNVTFRCDPISEHNRLYWYRQTLGQGPEFLTYFQNEAQLEKSRLLSDRFSAERPKGSFSTLEIQRTEQGDSAMYLCASSLGQGTTEAFFGQGTRLTVV.

The chain links TRBV6-5 to TRBJ2-7; the D gene is possibly TRBD2 (6 bases). Trimming shortened V by 3 bases and J by 6 bases, and 15 bases separated the two germline ends. Germline CDR1 MNHEY, CDR2 SVGAGI. This CDR3 has 14 residues. The CDR3 here is CASSYPLGTREQYF. CDR3 DNA: TGTGCCAGCAGTTATCCCCTCGGGACTCGCGAGCAGTACTTC.

The CDR3 sequence is CASSGGTGGSYEQYF. The DNA for the CDR3 is TGTGCCAGCAGTGGAGGGACAGGGGGCTCCTACGAGCAGTACTTC. The rearrangement links TRBV6-1 to TRBJ2-7; 11 bases align to TRBD1. CDR3 length: 15 amino acids. V trimming: 4 bases; J trimming: 0 bases; junction bases outside the gene matches: 2. CDR1 is MNHNS, CDR2 SASEGT, per germline.

The chain employs TRBV9 and TRBJ1-2, with a weak D call TRBD1 (5 bases). Trimming pared 3 bases from V and 2 bases from J, leaving 20 bases between. This CDR3 is 17 amino acids long. The germline gives CDR1 SGDLS, CDR2 YYNGEE. DNA of the CDR3: TGTGCCAGCAGCGCAGAAGGGACTGGGAAGGGAAACTATGGCTACACCTTC. Its translation: CASSAEGTGKGNYGYTF.

V usage is TRBV19 and J usage is TRBJ2-2; 7 nucleotides line up with TRBD1. V shed 10 bases, J shed 6 bases, and the junction held 17 bases outside the gene matches. The CDR3 contains 16 residues. Germline V gene data show CDR1 as LNHDA and CDR2 as SQIVND (reference sequence). The CDR3 coding sequence is TGTGCCACCGAGAAGGGCCGGGACAGTGTCTCCGGGGAGCTGTTTTTT. This gives the protein CATEKGRDSVSGELFF.

V gene TRBV6-6 combines with J gene TRBJ2-7; 9 positions match TRBD2. Trimming removed 6 bases from V and 5 bases from J; junction bases left unmatched: 8. Germline V gene sequence: CDR1 MNHNY, CDR2 SVGAGI (reference sequence). This CDR3 is built from 14 residues. The CDR3 nucleotides read TGTGCCAGCAGCAATAGCGGGAGTACGGACGAGCAGTACTTC. Its translation is CASSNSGSTDEQYF.

The CDR3 sequence: CASFLAGGPVTYNEQFF. The DNA for the CDR3 is TGTGCCAGCTTCCTAGCGGGGGGGCCGGTCACCTACAATGAGCAGTTCTTC. The genes are TRBV7-9 and TRBJ2-1; 12 positions match TRBD2. J lost 2 bases, V lost 8 bases, and 10 bases had no gene match. The CDR3 runs 17 residues. Germline CDR1 is SEHNR and CDR2 is FQNEAQ (reference sequence). Using reference TRBV7-9 and TRBJ2-1 for the parts outside the CDR3, the full variable domain is DTGVSQNPRHKITKRGQNVTFRCDPISEHNRLYWYRQTLGQGPEFLTYFQNEAQLEKSRLLSDRFSAERPKGSFSTLEIQRTEQGDSAMYLCASFLAGGPVTYNEQFFGPGTRLTVL.

The rearrangement joins TRBV5-4 to TRBJ2-1; 7 bases fit TRBD1. V dropped 3 bases and J dropped 3; count of bases not matched to a gene: 6. Germline values: CDR1 SGHNT, CDR2 YYREEE (reference sequence). This CDR3 spans 15 amino acids. The CDR3 DNA reads TGTGCCAGCAGCTCGTCGACAGGGATCTACAATGAGCAGTTCTTC. Translating gives CASSSSTGIYNEQFF.

Here the CDR3 DNA reads TGTGCCAGCAGCCCAAATGGGCCCGGGGGGGGTAGGGATGAGCAGTTCTTC. Its translation: CASSPNGPGGGRDEQFF. The chain is built from TRBV4-2 and TRBJ2-1; 8 bases map to TRBD2. This CDR3 has 17 residues. Germline V gene data show CDR1 as LGHNA and CDR2 as YNFKEQ. V lost 4 bases to trimming and J lost 8 bases; unmatched junction nucleotides: 16.

The chain joins TRBV29-1 to TRBJ1-2, with 7 bases lining up with TRBD1. This CDR3 has 14 amino acids. Germline V gene lookup returns CDR1 SQVTM and CDR2 ANQGSEA. Losses at the gene ends were 4 bases for V and 2 bases for J; bases not matched to a gene: 7. CDR3: CSVGEGARNYGYTF. CDR3 DNA sequence: TGCAGCGTTGGAGAGGGGGCGAGGAACTATGGCTACACCTTC.

V is TRBV6-5 and J is TRBJ1-4; 9 bases align to TRBD1. The germline V gene encodes CDR1 MNHEY and CDR2 SVGAGI. The CDR3 runs 14 residues. With 6 bases clipped from V and 8 bases from J, the junction kept 7 bases outside the gene matches. Here the CDR3 reads CASSPDRGGEKLFF. DNA of the CDR3: TGTGCCAGCAGCCCGGACAGGGGAGGAGAAAAACTGTTTTTT.

The gene calls are TRBV15 and TRBJ2-5, with 7 bases lining up with TRBD1. The CDR3 sequence is 15 residues long. V shed 2 bases and J 2 bases; nucleotides not matched to a gene: 5. Germline assignment: CDR1 LNHNV and CDR2 YYDKDF (reference sequence). DNA for the CDR3: TGTGCCACCAGCAGACTCCCGGGACAGCAAGAGACCCAGTACTTC. Translating it yields CATSRLPGQQETQYF.

This rearrangement joins TRBV11-3 to TRBJ2-5, with a tentative D call TRBD2 (5 bases). CDR1 and CDR2 from the germline V gene are SGHNT and YENEEA. There are 16 residues in the CDR3. V lost 1 base and J 2 bases, leaving 14 bases between the germline ends. This CDR3 reads CASSLGYGEMQETQYF. The CDR3 DNA reads TGTGCCAGCAGCTTAGGATACGGGGAGATGCAAGAGACCCAGTACTTC.

The chain joins TRBV28 to TRBJ2-1, with D tentatively TRBD2 (6 bases). This CDR3 spans 14 amino acids. V was cut by 4 bases and J by 10 bases, with 17 bases left in between. The germline V gene encodes CDR1 MDHEN and CDR2 SYDVKM. Written as DNA, the CDR3 is TGTGCCAGCAGTTCACTCGGAGGGCCAGGCGAGCAGTTCTTC. Translating gives CASSSLGGPGEQFF.

The V and J genes are TRBV11-2 and TRBJ1-5; 7 positions agree with TRBD1. With 5 bases clipped from V and 1 base from J, the junction kept 5 bases outside the gene matches. Germline assignment: CDR1 SGHAT and CDR2 FQNNGV. CDR3 length equals 15 residues. In nucleotides, the CDR3 is TGTGCCAGCAGCCCCCGGACAGGAAGCAATCAGCCCCAGCATTTT. Translation gives CASSPRTGSNQPQHF. Using reference TRBV11-2 and TRBJ1-5 for the parts outside the CDR3, the full variable domain is EAGVAQSPRYKIIEKRQSVAFWCNPISGHATLYWYQQILGQGPKLLIQFQNNGVVDDSQLPKDRFSAERLKGVDSTLKIQPAKLEDSAVYLCASSPRTGSNQPQHFGDGTRLSIL.

The V gene is TRBV7-8, the J gene TRBJ2-7; D possibly corresponds to TRBD2 (6 bases). CDR1 SGHVS and CDR2 FQNEAQ come from the germline V gene. The CDR3 contains 15 residues. The V end lost 1 base, the J end lost 3 bases, and 13 bases lay between the germline ends. The DNA of the CDR3 is TGTGCCAGCAGCTTAGTAAGTCCGGGACTCTACGAGCAGTACTTC. Translating it yields CASSLVSPGLYEQYF.